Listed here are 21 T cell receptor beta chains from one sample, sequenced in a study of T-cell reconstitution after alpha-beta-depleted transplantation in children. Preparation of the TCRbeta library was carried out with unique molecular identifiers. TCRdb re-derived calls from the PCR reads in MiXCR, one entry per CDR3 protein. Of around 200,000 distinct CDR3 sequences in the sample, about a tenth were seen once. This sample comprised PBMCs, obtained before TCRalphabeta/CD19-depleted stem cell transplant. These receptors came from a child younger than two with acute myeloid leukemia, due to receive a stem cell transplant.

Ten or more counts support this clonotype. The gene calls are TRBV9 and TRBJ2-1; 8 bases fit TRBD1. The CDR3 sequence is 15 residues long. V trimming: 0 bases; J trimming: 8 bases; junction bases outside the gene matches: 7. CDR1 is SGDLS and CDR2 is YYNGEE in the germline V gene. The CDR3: CASSVARQGIHEQFF. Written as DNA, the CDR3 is TGTGCCAGCAGCGTAGCGAGACAGGGGATCCATGAGCAGTTCTTC.

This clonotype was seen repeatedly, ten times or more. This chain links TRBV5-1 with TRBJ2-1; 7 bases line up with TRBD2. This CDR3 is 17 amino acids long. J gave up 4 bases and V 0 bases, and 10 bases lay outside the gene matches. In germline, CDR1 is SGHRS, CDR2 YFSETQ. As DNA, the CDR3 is TGCGCCAGCAGCTTGGAGGCGACTAGCAAGTTGTACAATGAGCAGTTCTTC. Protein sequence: CASSLEATSKLYNEQFF.

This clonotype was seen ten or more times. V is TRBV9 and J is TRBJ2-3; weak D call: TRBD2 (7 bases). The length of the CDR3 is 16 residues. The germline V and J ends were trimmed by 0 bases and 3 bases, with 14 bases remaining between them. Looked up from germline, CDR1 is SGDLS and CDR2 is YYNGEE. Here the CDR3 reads CASSVGGRGPTDTQYF. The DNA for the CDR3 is TGTGCCAGCAGCGTAGGCGGGCGGGGGCCGACAGATACGCAGTATTTT.

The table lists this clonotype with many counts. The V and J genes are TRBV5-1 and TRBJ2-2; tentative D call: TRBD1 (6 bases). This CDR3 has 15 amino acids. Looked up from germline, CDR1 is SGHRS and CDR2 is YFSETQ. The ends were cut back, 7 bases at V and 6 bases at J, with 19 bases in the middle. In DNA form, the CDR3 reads TGCGCCAGCGCCGACCGACAGGTCATAGCCGGGGAGCTGTTTTTT. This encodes CASADRQVIAGELFF.

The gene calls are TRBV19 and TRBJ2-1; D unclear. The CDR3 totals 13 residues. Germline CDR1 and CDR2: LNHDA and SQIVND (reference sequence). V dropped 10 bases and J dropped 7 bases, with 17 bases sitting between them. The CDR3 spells CATSIFGGNEQFF. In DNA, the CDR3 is TGTGCCACTTCTATCTTTGGTGGGAATGAGCAGTTCTTC.

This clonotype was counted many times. The CDR3 nucleotides are TGTGCCAGCAGCTTCCAGGGGGCAAACACCGGGGAGCTGTTTTTT. Protein product: CASSFQGANTGELFF. The rearrangement links TRBV27 to TRBJ2-2; 8 nucleotides line up with TRBD1. Per the germline V gene, CDR1 is MNHEY and CDR2 is SMNVEV (reference sequence). V shed 6 bases, J shed 2 bases, and the junction held 5 bases outside the gene matches. The CDR3 contains 15 residues.

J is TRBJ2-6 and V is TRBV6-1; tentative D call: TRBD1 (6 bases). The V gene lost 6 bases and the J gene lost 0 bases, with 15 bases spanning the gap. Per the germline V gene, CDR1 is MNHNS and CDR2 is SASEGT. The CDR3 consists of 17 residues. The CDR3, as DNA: TGTGCCAGCAGCGTTAGGACAGCAAGCTCTGGGGCCAACGTCCTGACTTTC. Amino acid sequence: CASSVRTASSGANVLTF.

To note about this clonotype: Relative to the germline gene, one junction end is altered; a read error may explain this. CDR3 in amino acids: CVSSPPKGMNTEAFF. The CDR3, as DNA: TGTGTCAGCTCACCGCCCAAGGGGATGAACACTGAAGCTTTCTTT. The gene calls are TRBV18 and TRBJ1-1; possible D gene TRBD1, 5 bases. The CDR3 contains 15 residues. Germline CDR1 KGHSH, CDR2 LQKENI.

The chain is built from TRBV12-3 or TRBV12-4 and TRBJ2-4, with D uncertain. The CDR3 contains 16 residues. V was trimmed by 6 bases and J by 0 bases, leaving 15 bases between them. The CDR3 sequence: CASSPRHRVAKNIQYF. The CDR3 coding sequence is TGTGCCAGCAGCCCTCGGCACCGAGTAGCCAAAAACATTCAGTACTTC.

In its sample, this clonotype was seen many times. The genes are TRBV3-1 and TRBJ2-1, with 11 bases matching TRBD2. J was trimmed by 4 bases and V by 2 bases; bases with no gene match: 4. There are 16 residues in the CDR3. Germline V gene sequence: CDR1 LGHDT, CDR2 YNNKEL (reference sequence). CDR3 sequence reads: CASSQPGLAVYNEQFF. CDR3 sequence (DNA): TGTGCCAGCAGCCAACCGGGACTAGCGGTTTACAATGAGCAGTTCTTC.

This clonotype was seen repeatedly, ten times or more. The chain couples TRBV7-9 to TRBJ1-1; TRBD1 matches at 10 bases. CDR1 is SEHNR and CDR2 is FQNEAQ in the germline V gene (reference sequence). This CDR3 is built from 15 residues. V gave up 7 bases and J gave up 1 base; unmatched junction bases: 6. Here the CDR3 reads CASTRQGAANTEAFF. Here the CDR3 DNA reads TGTGCCAGCACACGACAGGGGGCGGCGAACACTGAAGCTTTCTTT.

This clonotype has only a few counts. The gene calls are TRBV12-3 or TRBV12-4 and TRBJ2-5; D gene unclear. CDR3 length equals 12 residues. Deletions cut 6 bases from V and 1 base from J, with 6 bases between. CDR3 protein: CASSPFQETQYF. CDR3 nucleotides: TGTGCCAGCAGCCCATTCCAAGAGACCCAGTACTTC.

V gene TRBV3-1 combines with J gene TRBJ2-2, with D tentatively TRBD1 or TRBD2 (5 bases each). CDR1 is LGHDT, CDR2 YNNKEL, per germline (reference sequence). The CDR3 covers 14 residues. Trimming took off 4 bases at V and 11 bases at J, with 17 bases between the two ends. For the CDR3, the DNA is TGTGCCAGCAGCCGGCACAGCGACAGCGGCGAGCTGTTTTTT. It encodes CASSRHSDSGELFF.

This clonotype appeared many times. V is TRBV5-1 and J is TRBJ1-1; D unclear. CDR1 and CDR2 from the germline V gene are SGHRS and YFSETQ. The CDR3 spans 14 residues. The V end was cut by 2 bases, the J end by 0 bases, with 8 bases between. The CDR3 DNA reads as TGCGCCAGCAGCTTCGGGGAGGTGAACACTGAAGCTTTCTTT. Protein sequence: CASSFGEVNTEAFF.

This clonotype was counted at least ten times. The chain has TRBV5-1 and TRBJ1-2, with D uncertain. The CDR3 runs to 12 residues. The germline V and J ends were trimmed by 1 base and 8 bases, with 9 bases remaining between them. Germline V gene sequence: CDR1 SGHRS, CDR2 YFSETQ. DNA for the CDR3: TGCGCCAGCAGCTTGTCGGGATGGGGCTACACCTTC. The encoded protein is CASSLSGWGYTF.

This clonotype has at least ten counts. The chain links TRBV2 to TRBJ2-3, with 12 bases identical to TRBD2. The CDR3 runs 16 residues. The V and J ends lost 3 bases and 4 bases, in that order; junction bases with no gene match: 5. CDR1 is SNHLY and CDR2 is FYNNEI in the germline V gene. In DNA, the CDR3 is TGTGCCAGCAGTGACCAGACTAGCGGGGGATCAGATACGCAGTATTTT. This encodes CASSDQTSGGSDTQYF. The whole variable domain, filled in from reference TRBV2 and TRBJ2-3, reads EPEVTQTPSHQVTQMGQEVILRCVPISNHLYFYWYRQILGQKVEFLVSFYNNEISEKSEIFDDQFSVERPDGSNFTLKIRSTKLEDSAMYFCASSDQTSGGSDTQYFGPGTRLTVL.

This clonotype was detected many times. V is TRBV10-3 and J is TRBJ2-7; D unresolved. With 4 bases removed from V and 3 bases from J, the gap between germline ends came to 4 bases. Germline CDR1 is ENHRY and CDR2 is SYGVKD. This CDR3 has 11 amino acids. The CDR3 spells CAISGGYEQYF. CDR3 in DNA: TGTGCCATCAGTGGCGGCTACGAGCAGTACTTC.

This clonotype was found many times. This CDR3 reads CASFWTGGNEQFF. The DNA for the CDR3 is TGTGCCAGCTTTTGGACAGGGGGAAATGAGCAGTTCTTC. This rearrangement joins TRBV12-3 or TRBV12-4 to TRBJ2-1; TRBD1 aligns across 10 bases. This CDR3 has 13 amino acids. The V segment lost 8 bases and the J segment 7 bases; nucleotides outside the gene matches: 5.

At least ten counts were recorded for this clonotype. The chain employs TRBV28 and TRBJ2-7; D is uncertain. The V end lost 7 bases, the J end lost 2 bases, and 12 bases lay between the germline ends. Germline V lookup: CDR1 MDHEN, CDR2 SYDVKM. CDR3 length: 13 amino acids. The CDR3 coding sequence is TGTGCCAGCATGCTATCCTGGACCTACGAGCAGTACTTC. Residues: CASMLSWTYEQYF.

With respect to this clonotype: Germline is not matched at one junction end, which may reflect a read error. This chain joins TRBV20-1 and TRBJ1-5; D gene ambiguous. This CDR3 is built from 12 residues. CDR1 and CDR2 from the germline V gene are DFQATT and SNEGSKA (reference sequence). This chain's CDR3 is CSARAPNQPQQF. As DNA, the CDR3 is TGCAGTGCTAGAGCCCCAAATCAGCCCCAGCAGTTT.

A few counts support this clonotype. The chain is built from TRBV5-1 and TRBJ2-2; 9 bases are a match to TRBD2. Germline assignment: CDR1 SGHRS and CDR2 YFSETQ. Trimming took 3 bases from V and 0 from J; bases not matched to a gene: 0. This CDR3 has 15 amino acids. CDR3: CASSWTSANTGELFF. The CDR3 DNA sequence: TGCGCCAGCAGCTGGACTAGCGCGAACACCGGGGAGCTGTTTTTT.